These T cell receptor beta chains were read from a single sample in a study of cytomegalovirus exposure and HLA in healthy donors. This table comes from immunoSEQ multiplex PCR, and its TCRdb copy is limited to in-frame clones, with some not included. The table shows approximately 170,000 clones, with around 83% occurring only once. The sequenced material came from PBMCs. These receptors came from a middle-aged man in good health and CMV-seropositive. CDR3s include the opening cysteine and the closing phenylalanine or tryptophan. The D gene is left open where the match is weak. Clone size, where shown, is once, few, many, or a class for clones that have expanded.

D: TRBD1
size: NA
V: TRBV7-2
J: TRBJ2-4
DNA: TGTGCCAGCAGCCTACAGGGGTTGAGGGCCAAAAACATTCAGTACTTC
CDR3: CASSLQGLRAKNIQYF

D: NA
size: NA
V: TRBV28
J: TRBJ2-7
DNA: TGTGCCAGCAGTTTATGGGCAGGGGCCAGCTCCTACGAGCAGTACTTC
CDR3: CASSLWAGASSYEQYF

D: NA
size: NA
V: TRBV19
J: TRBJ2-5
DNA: TGTGCCAGTAGTATTCCCAAGGGAGTCGGGGGAGAAGAGACCCAGTACTTC
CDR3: CASSIPKGVGGEETQYF

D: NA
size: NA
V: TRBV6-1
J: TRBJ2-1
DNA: TGTGCCACCGTACAGGGACCGTACAATGAGCAGTTCTTC
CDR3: CATVQGPYNEQFF

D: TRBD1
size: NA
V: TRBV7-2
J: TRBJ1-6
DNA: TGTGCCAGCAGCTGGGGGGACAGGGTTGGGAATTCACCCCTCCACTTT
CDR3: CASSWGDRVGNSPLHF

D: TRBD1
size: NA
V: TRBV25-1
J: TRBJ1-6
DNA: TGTGCCAGCAGTGCCGGGACAGGGGGGAATTCACCCCTCCACTTT
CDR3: CASSAGTGGNSPLHF

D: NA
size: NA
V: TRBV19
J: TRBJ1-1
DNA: TGTGCCAGTAGTATATCCCTCCGGCGGGCGAACACTGAAGCTTTCTTT
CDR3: CASSISLRRANTEAFF

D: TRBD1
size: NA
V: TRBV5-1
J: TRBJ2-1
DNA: TGCGCCAGCAGCTGGGACAGGGGAACCAATGAGCAGTTCTTC
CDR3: CASSWDRGTNEQFF

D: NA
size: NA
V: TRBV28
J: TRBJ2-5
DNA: TGTGCCAGCAGTGGAAGGGCGGTCGGGATGTCCCAGTACTTC
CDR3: CASSGRAVGMSQYF

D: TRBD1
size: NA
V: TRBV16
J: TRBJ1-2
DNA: TGTGCCAGCAGCCAATCGGGACAGGCCTATAGCTATGGCTACACCTTC
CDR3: CASSQSGQAYSYGYTF

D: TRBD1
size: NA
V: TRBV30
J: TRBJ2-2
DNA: TGTGCCTGGAGTGCCTCAACAGGGGGCGCGGTACTGTTTTTT
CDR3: CAWSASTGGAVLFF

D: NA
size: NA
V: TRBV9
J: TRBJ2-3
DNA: TGTGCCAGCAGCGTTAGCCTGGATACGCAGTATTTT
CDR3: CASSVSLDTQYF

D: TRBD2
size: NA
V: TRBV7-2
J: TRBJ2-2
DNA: TGTGCCAGCAGCCCGATCAGCGCTCTAGCGGGGGGTCTTGGCGGGGAGCTGTTTTTT
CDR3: CASSPISALAGGLGGELFF

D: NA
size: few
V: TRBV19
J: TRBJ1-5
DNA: TGTGCCAGTAGTAGGGGAGCTAGCAATCAGCCCCAGCATTTT
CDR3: CASSRGASNQPQHF

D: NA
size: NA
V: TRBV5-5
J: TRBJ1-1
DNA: TGTGCCAGCACCCCTAACGTCATACTCAACACTGAAGCTTTCTTT
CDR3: CASTPNVILNTEAFF

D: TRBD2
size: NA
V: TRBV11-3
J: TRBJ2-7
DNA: TGTGCCAGCAGCTACGGCTCTAGCGGGAGCTACGAGCAGTACTTC
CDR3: CASSYGSSGSYEQYF

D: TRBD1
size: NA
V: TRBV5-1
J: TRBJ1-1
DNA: TGCGCCAGCAGCCCGGACAGGGGGCGCGTTTATGGAGCTTTCTTT
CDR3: CASSPDRGRVYGAFF

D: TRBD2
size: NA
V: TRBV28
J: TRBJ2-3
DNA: TGTGCCAGCAGTTTGGGAACTAGCGGGGTAACAGATACGCAGTATTTT
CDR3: CASSLGTSGVTDTQYF

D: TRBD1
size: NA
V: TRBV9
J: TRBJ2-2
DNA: TGTGCCAGCAGCGATCACAAGGACAGGCAGAACACCGGGGAGCTGTTTTTT
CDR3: CASSDHKDRQNTGELFF

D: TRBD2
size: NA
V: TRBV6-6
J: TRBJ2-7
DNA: TGTGCCACCCGGGGAAGCGGGGGGTCCGTCTACGAGCAGTACTTC
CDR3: CATRGSGGSVYEQYF

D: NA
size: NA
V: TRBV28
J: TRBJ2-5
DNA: TGTGCCACTAGCCCAATGTGGAGCAGTGGAGAGACCCAGTACTTC
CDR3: CATSPMWSSGETQYF

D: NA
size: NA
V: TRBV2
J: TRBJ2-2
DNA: TGTGCCAGCACAGTGGAGAGCGGGAACACCGGGGAGCTGTTTTTT
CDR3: CASTVESGNTGELFF

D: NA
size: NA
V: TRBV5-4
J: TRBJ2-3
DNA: TGTGCCAGCAGCTTAGGACCAACAGCGGAGACTAGCACAGATACGCAGTATTTT
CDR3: CASSLGPTAETSTDTQYF

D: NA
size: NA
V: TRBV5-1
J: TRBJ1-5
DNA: TGCGCCAGCAGCCCGGGCGGGGGGAGCAATCAGCCCCAGCATTTT
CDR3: CASSPGGGSNQPQHF

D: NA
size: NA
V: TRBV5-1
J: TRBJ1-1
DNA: TGCGCCAGCAGCTCGGCGGGAATGAACACTGAAGCTTTCTTT
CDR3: CASSSAGMNTEAFF

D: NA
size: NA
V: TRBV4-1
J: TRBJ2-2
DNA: TGCGCCAGCAGCCCGAATCTAGCAGCCGGGGAGCTGTTTTTT
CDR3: CASSPNLAAGELFF

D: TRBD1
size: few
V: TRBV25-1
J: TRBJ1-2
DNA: TGTGCCAGCGTCGGGACAGCGGAGGGAGGCTATGGCTACACCTTC
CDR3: CASVGTAEGGYGYTF

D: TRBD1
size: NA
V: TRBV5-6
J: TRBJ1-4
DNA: TGTGCCAGCAGCTTGCAGGGGGCGGCTAATGAAAAACTGTTTTTT
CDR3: CASSLQGAANEKLFF

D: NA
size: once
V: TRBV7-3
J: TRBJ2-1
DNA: TGTGCCAGCAGCTTAGGGGAGTACGGTAAGCAGTTCTTC
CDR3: CASSLGEYGKQFF

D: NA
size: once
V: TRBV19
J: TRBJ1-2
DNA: TGTGCCACCAAGAGGGGAGATACAGGGAACTATGGCTACACCTTC
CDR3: CATKRGDTGNYGYTF

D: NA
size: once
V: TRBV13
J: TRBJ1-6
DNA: TGTGCCAGCAGCTTATTCGGGGGGAATTCACCCCTCCACTTT
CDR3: CASSLFGGNSPLHF

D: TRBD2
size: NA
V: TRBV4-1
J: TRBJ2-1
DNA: TGCGCCAGCAGCCAAGCGGCTAGCGGGGGGGATGAGCAGTTCTTC
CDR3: CASSQAASGGDEQFF

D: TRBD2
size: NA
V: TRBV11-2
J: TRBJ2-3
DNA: TGTGCCAGCAGCTTAGGGGTGGTCGGGGGGGAGACAGATACGCAGTATTTT
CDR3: CASSLGVVGGETDTQYF

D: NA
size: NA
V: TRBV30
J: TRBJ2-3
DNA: TGTGCCTGGAGAAGGGGCCAGTCAGGTACGCAGTATTTT
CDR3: CAWRRGQSGTQYF

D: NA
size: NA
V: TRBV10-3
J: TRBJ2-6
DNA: TGTGCCGTATCTGGGGCCAACGTCCTGACTTTC
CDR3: CAVSGANVLTF

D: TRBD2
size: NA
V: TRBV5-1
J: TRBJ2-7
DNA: TGCGCCAGCAGCGACCGGGGGGGCGCCGGGTACGAGCAGTACTTC
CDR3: CASSDRGGAGYEQYF

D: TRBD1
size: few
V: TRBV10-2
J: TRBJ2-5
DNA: TGCGCCAGCAGTGCACCGGGACAGTCGGGGGAGACCCAGTACTTC
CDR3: CASSAPGQSGETQYF

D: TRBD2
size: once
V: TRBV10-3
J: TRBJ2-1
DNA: TGTGCCAGCGGGGGGGTCTATGAGCAGTTCTTC
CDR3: CASGGVYEQFF

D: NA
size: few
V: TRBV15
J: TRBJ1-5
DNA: TGTGCCACCAGCAGAGATTTGGAGAGCAATCAGCCCCAGCATTTT
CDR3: CATSRDLESNQPQHF

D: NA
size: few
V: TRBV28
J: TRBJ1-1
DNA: TGTGCCAGCAGAATACAGGGGAACACTGAAGCTTTCTTT
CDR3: CASRIQGNTEAFF

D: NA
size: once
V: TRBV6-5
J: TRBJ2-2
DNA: TGTGCCAGCAGTTACGAACTCGTGAACACCGGGGAGCTGTTTTTT
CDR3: CASSYELVNTGELFF

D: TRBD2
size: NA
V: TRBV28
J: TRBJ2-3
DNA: TGTGCCAGCGGGACTAGCGCCACAGATACGCAGTATTTT
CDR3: CASGTSATDTQYF

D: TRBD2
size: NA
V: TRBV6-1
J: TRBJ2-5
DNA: TGTGCCAGCAATCTTCTAGCGGACCTCGGTACCCAGTACTTC
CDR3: CASNLLADLGTQYF

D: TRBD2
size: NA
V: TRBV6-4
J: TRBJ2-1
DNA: TGTGCCAGCTCTTCGGGGAGGGGTTACTCCTACAATGAGCAGTTCTTC
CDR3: CASSSGRGYSYNEQFF

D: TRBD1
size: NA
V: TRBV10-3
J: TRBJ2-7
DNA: TGTGCCATCAGTGGGGGGACAGGGGGATTCTACGAGCAGTACTTC
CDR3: CAISGGTGGFYEQYF

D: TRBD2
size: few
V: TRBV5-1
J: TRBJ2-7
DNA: TGCGCCAGCACCGGGACTAGCGGGTACGAGCAGTACTTC
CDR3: CASTGTSGYEQYF

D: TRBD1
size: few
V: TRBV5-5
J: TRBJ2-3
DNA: TGTGCCAGCAGCTCGGACAGGCCTAGCACAGATACGCAGTATTTT
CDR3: CASSSDRPSTDTQYF

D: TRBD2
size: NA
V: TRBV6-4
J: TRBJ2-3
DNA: TGTGCCAGCAGTGACATAGCGGGGGCCACAGATACGCAGTATTTT
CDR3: CASSDIAGATDTQYF

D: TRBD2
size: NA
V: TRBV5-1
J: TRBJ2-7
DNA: TGCGCCAGCAGCGAAGCCGGGACTAGCACGAAGGACGAGCAGTACTTC
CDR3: CASSEAGTSTKDEQYF

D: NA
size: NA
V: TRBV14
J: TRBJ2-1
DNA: TGTGCCAGCAGCCAGTATAAATCGCAGTTCTTC
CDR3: CASSQYKSQFF

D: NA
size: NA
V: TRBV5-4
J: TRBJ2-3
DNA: TGTGCCAGCAGCTTGGACAGGGCTAGCACAGATACGCAGTATTTT
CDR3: CASSLDRASTDTQYF

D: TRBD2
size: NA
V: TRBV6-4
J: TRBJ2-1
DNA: TGTGCCAGCGCCTTTCAGCGGGAGGAGAAGGTGGCTGATGAGCAGTTCTTC
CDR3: CASAFQREEKVADEQFF

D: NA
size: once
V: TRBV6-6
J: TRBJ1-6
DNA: TGTGCCACCGCGGGAGGGGTGGGGTCACCCCTCCACTTT
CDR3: CATAGGVGSPLHF

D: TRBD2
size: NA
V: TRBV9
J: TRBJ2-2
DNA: TGTGCCAGCAGCGTAAGGCGGGAGGGCCACGGGGAGCTGTTTTTT
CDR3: CASSVRREGHGELFF

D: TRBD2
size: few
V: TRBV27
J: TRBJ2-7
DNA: TGTGCCAGCAGTTTTACCGGGACTAGCGCATACGAGCAGTACTTC
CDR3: CASSFTGTSAYEQYF